A selection of T cell receptor beta chains follows, all from one sample in a study of T cell responses to AZD1222 COVID-19 vaccine. Data came from immunoSEQ multiplex PCR; TCRdb stores just in-frame clones and leaves some out. The sample holds just under 150,000 clones; 88% are singletons and the top ten take 4.5% to 5.5%. The material sequenced was peripheral blood, taken 28 days after the second dose of the MenACWY control vaccine. All receptors derive from an adult who received the MenACWY meningococcal vaccine as a control. Both conserved end residues are part of each CDR3. A D gene is named only where the DNA matches it firmly. Clone size appears in some rows only: once, few, many, or a class for an expanded clone.

j_call: TRBJ1-2; clone_size: -; d_call: -; cdr3_length: 16; v_call: TRBV27; cdr3_nt: TGTGCCAGCAGTTTTCGCCCTTCGGGGGCGGGCTATGGCTACACCTTC; cdr3_aa: CASSFRPSGAGYGYTF
j_call: TRBJ1-6; clone_size: few; d_call: -; cdr3_length: 14; v_call: TRBV6-5; cdr3_nt: TGTGCCAGCAACCGGCCCGGTGCAAATTCACCCCTCCACTTT; cdr3_aa: CASNRPGANSPLHF
j_call: TRBJ2-2; clone_size: -; d_call: -; cdr3_length: 14; v_call: TRBV5-1; cdr3_nt: TGCGCCAGCAGTGCGAACAGGAACACCGGGGAGCTGTTTTTT; cdr3_aa: CASSANRNTGELFF
j_call: TRBJ1-2; clone_size: -; d_call: -; cdr3_length: 15; v_call: TRBV27; cdr3_nt: TGTGCCAGCAGTTTCTTTCCGGCAACTAACTATGGCTACACCTTC; cdr3_aa: CASSFFPATNYGYTF
j_call: TRBJ2-5; clone_size: -; d_call: -; cdr3_length: 14; v_call: TRBV4-1; cdr3_nt: TGCGCCAGCAGCCAAGGGATCGAAGGGAAGACCCAGTACTTC; cdr3_aa: CASSQGIEGKTQYF
j_call: TRBJ2-3; clone_size: -; d_call: TRBD1; cdr3_length: 15; v_call: TRBV6-2/TRBV6-3; cdr3_nt: TGTGCCAGCAGCCACCGGGACAGGGGCGGAGATACGCAGTATTTT; cdr3_aa: CASSHRDRGGDTQYF
j_call: TRBJ2-1; clone_size: -; d_call: TRBD1; cdr3_length: 16; v_call: TRBV2; cdr3_nt: TGTGCCAGCAGGCACACCGGGACAGGGGTTCACAATGAGCAGTTCTTC; cdr3_aa: CASRHTGTGVHNEQFF
j_call: TRBJ2-1; clone_size: -; d_call: TRBD1; cdr3_length: 17; v_call: TRBV29-1; cdr3_nt: TGCAGCGTTTCTAGATTACCGGGACAGGAAATCTTGGATGAGCAGTTCTTC; cdr3_aa: CSVSRLPGQEILDEQFF
j_call: TRBJ2-7; clone_size: -; d_call: -; cdr3_length: 15; v_call: TRBV30; cdr3_nt: TGTGCCTGGAGTGTCCCCTGGGGCAACTCCTACGAGCAGTACTTC; cdr3_aa: CAWSVPWGNSYEQYF
j_call: TRBJ1-1; clone_size: -; d_call: -; cdr3_length: 13; v_call: TRBV28; cdr3_nt: TGTGCCAGCAGTTCTTTGGGGGGCACTGAAGCTTTCTTT; cdr3_aa: CASSSLGGTEAFF
j_call: TRBJ2-1; clone_size: -; d_call: TRBD2; cdr3_length: 12; v_call: TRBV2; cdr3_nt: TGTGCCAGCAAGCGGGAGGTCGATGAGCAGTTCTTC; cdr3_aa: CASKREVDEQFF
j_call: TRBJ2-3; clone_size: -; d_call: -; cdr3_length: 16; v_call: TRBV24-1; cdr3_nt: TGTGCCACCAGTGATTTGGAGGGGGTTGGCACAGATACGCAGTATTTT; cdr3_aa: CATSDLEGVGTDTQYF
j_call: TRBJ2-3; clone_size: once; d_call: -; cdr3_length: 15; v_call: TRBV18; cdr3_nt: TGTGCCAGCTCACCATTCGGGGCAAGGATGGATACGCAGTATTTT; cdr3_aa: CASSPFGARMDTQYF
j_call: TRBJ2-1; clone_size: -; d_call: TRBD2; cdr3_length: 16; v_call: TRBV7-9; cdr3_nt: TGTGCCAGCAGCCTGACTAGCGGGAGTGGGTACAATGAGCAGTTCTTC; cdr3_aa: CASSLTSGSGYNEQFF
j_call: TRBJ1-1; clone_size: once; d_call: TRBD1; cdr3_length: 14; v_call: TRBV7-3; cdr3_nt: TGTGCCAGCAGCTTAAATCCAGGGGGCACTGAAGCTTTCTTT; cdr3_aa: CASSLNPGGTEAFF
j_call: TRBJ1-5; clone_size: -; d_call: -; cdr3_length: 13; v_call: TRBV18; cdr3_nt: TGTGCCAGCTCACCGACAGCTAATCAGCCCCAGCATTTT; cdr3_aa: CASSPTANQPQHF
j_call: TRBJ2-1; clone_size: once; d_call: TRBD2; cdr3_length: 15; v_call: TRBV7-9; cdr3_nt: TGTGCCAGCAGCTTACTAGCGGGGACACTCAATGAGCAGTTCTTC; cdr3_aa: CASSLLAGTLNEQFF
j_call: TRBJ2-5; clone_size: -; d_call: -; cdr3_length: 14; v_call: TRBV7-9; cdr3_nt: TGTGCCAGCAGCTTAGATCCAGGGGAGGAGACCCAGTACTTC; cdr3_aa: CASSLDPGEETQYF
j_call: TRBJ1-3; clone_size: -; d_call: -; cdr3_length: 13; v_call: TRBV5-8; cdr3_nt: TGTGCCAGCAGCTTGTACTCTGGAAACACCATATATTTT; cdr3_aa: CASSLYSGNTIYF
j_call: TRBJ1-4; clone_size: -; d_call: TRBD1; cdr3_length: 14; v_call: TRBV5-1; cdr3_nt: TGCGCCAGCAGGACAGGGACAGGCAATGAAAAACTGTTTTTT; cdr3_aa: CASRTGTGNEKLFF
j_call: TRBJ1-2; clone_size: -; d_call: TRBD1; cdr3_length: 15; v_call: TRBV2; cdr3_nt: TGTGCCAGCAGTCCAGGACAGGGGGGGGACTATGGCTACACCTTC; cdr3_aa: CASSPGQGGDYGYTF
j_call: TRBJ2-2; clone_size: -; d_call: TRBD1; cdr3_length: 15; v_call: TRBV5-4; cdr3_nt: TGTGCCAGCAGCGCCGGACAGGGGGCGACCGGGGAGCTGTTTTTT; cdr3_aa: CASSAGQGATGELFF
j_call: TRBJ2-3; clone_size: -; d_call: -; cdr3_length: 14; v_call: TRBV9; cdr3_nt: TGTGCCAGCAGCACAATCTCAGGCACAGATACGCAGTATTTT; cdr3_aa: CASSTISGTDTQYF
j_call: TRBJ2-2; clone_size: -; d_call: TRBD1; cdr3_length: 15; v_call: TRBV11-3; cdr3_nt: TGTGCCAGCAGAGAAGGACAGGGGAACACCGGGGAGCTGTTTTTT; cdr3_aa: CASREGQGNTGELFF
j_call: TRBJ2-3; clone_size: -; d_call: TRBD2; cdr3_length: 14; v_call: TRBV5-4; cdr3_nt: TGTGCCAGCAGCACTACTAGCGGCACAGATACGCAGTATTTT; cdr3_aa: CASSTTSGTDTQYF
j_call: TRBJ1-2; clone_size: -; d_call: TRBD1; cdr3_length: 14; v_call: TRBV5-6; cdr3_nt: TGTGCCAGCAGCCGAACCGGGACAGGGATCGGCTACACCTTC; cdr3_aa: CASSRTGTGIGYTF
j_call: TRBJ2-1; clone_size: -; d_call: -; cdr3_length: 15; v_call: TRBV11-3; cdr3_nt: TGTGCCAGCAGCTTAGATCCAACACCTTACAATGAGCAGTTCTTC; cdr3_aa: CASSLDPTPYNEQFF
j_call: TRBJ2-1; clone_size: -; d_call: -; cdr3_length: 12; v_call: TRBV7-9; cdr3_nt: TGTGCCAGCAGCTTGCAAAACAATGAGCAGTTCTTC; cdr3_aa: CASSLQNNEQFF
j_call: TRBJ1-5; clone_size: -; d_call: TRBD1; cdr3_length: 14; v_call: TRBV6-2/TRBV6-3; cdr3_nt: TGTGCCAGCAGCCCCGACAGGGTAGGTGAGCCCCAGCATTTT; cdr3_aa: CASSPDRVGEPQHF
j_call: TRBJ1-3; clone_size: -; d_call: -; cdr3_length: 12; v_call: TRBV3-1/TRBV3-2; cdr3_nt: TGTGCCAGCAGCGACTCTGGAAACACCATATATTTT; cdr3_aa: CASSDSGNTIYF
j_call: TRBJ2-7; clone_size: -; d_call: -; cdr3_length: 17; v_call: TRBV4-1; cdr3_nt: TGCGCCAGCAGCCAAGATGGGGCGGGGCGGTCAAAATACGAGCAGTACTTC; cdr3_aa: CASSQDGAGRSKYEQYF
j_call: TRBJ1-1; clone_size: -; d_call: TRBD1; cdr3_length: 15; v_call: TRBV30; cdr3_nt: TGTGCCTGGAATCTGGGACAGGGGGCAGGTACTGAAGCTTTCTTT; cdr3_aa: CAWNLGQGAGTEAFF
j_call: TRBJ1-5; clone_size: -; d_call: -; cdr3_length: 17; v_call: TRBV11-2; cdr3_nt: TGTGCCAGCAGCCCGGGGACCACTTCTTTTGGGAATCAGCCCCAGCATTTT; cdr3_aa: CASSPGTTSFGNQPQHF
j_call: TRBJ2-1; clone_size: -; d_call: -; cdr3_length: 13; v_call: TRBV12-3/TRBV12-4; cdr3_nt: TGTGCCAGCAGTTTGGGACACTACAATGAGCAGTTCTTC; cdr3_aa: CASSLGHYNEQFF
j_call: TRBJ2-1; clone_size: -; d_call: -; cdr3_length: 13; v_call: TRBV10-3; cdr3_nt: TGTGCCATCAGTGAGGGGGGCCTAAATGAGCAGTTCTTC; cdr3_aa: CAISEGGLNEQFF
j_call: TRBJ1-3; clone_size: -; d_call: TRBD1; cdr3_length: 16; v_call: TRBV9; cdr3_nt: TGTGCCAGCAGCGTAGACGAGGGGGCGATTGGAAACACCATATATTTT; cdr3_aa: CASSVDEGAIGNTIYF
j_call: TRBJ1-5; clone_size: -; d_call: -; cdr3_length: 13; v_call: TRBV7-3; cdr3_nt: TGTGCCAGCAGCTTAACCGGCGGCGGTCCCCAGCATTTT; cdr3_aa: CASSLTGGGPQHF
j_call: TRBJ1-5; clone_size: -; d_call: -; cdr3_length: 13; v_call: TRBV19; cdr3_nt: TGTGCCAGTAGTATACAGCCCAATCAGCCCCAGCATTTT; cdr3_aa: CASSIQPNQPQHF
j_call: TRBJ1-2; clone_size: once; d_call: -; cdr3_length: 12; v_call: TRBV5-1; cdr3_nt: TGCGCCAGCAGCGCAGGGGCTATCGGCTACACCTTC; cdr3_aa: CASSAGAIGYTF
j_call: TRBJ2-6; clone_size: -; d_call: -; cdr3_length: 18; v_call: TRBV15; cdr3_nt: TGTGCCACCAGCAGAGATCAACAGGGCACGGCGGGGGCCAACGTCCTGACTTTC; cdr3_aa: CATSRDQQGTAGANVLTF
j_call: TRBJ1-1; clone_size: -; d_call: -; cdr3_length: 15; v_call: TRBV25-1; cdr3_nt: TGTGCCAGCAGTGAGTTGACAGGCCCGAACACTGAAGCTTTCTTT; cdr3_aa: CASSELTGPNTEAFF
j_call: TRBJ1-2; clone_size: -; d_call: TRBD1; cdr3_length: 11; v_call: TRBV19; cdr3_nt: TGTGCCGGCGGACAGGGTGATGGCTACACCTTC; cdr3_aa: CAGGQGDGYTF
j_call: TRBJ1-5; clone_size: -; d_call: -; cdr3_length: 13; v_call: TRBV2; cdr3_nt: TGTGCCAGCAATCAACAGATTGATCAGCCCCAGCATTTT; cdr3_aa: CASNQQIDQPQHF
j_call: TRBJ1-4; clone_size: once; d_call: -; cdr3_length: 16; v_call: TRBV19; cdr3_nt: TGTGCCAGTAGTATTCTCCCGGAAGCAACTAATGAAAAACTGTTTTTT; cdr3_aa: CASSILPEATNEKLFF
j_call: TRBJ2-1; clone_size: few; d_call: TRBD2; cdr3_length: 15; v_call: TRBV5-1; cdr3_nt: TGCGCCAGCAGCTCTACCGGGACTAATTACAATGAGCAGTTCTTC; cdr3_aa: CASSSTGTNYNEQFF
j_call: TRBJ1-3; clone_size: -; d_call: -; cdr3_length: 15; v_call: TRBV11-3; cdr3_nt: TGTGCCAGCAGCTTAGCCAGGGGCCGCGGAAACACCATATATTTT; cdr3_aa: CASSLARGRGNTIYF
j_call: TRBJ1-6; clone_size: -; d_call: -; cdr3_length: 19; v_call: TRBV29-1; cdr3_nt: TGCAGCGTTGAATCGGTGCATGGGTTGGAACAGGGTGATAATTCACCCCTCCACTTT; cdr3_aa: CSVESVHGLEQGDNSPLHF
j_call: TRBJ1-4; clone_size: few; d_call: -; cdr3_length: 12; v_call: TRBV12-3/TRBV12-4; cdr3_nt: TGTGCCAGCAGTTTCCAAAATGAAAAACTGTTTTTT; cdr3_aa: CASSFQNEKLFF
j_call: TRBJ1-4; clone_size: -; d_call: -; cdr3_length: 15; v_call: TRBV14; cdr3_nt: TGTGCCAGCAGCCAAGAACCGGGGCGAGTTGAAAAACTGTTTTTT; cdr3_aa: CASSQEPGRVEKLFF
j_call: TRBJ2-5; clone_size: -; d_call: TRBD2; cdr3_length: 17; v_call: TRBV11-3; cdr3_nt: TGTGCCAGCAGCCGGGGACTAGCGGTGAGCCCGGATGAGACCCAGTACTTC; cdr3_aa: CASSRGLAVSPDETQYF
j_call: TRBJ1-4; clone_size: -; d_call: TRBD1; cdr3_length: 14; v_call: TRBV7-8; cdr3_nt: TGTGCCAGCAGCCCCCTGGGACAGTACGAAAAACTGTTTTTT; cdr3_aa: CASSPLGQYEKLFF
j_call: TRBJ2-7; clone_size: -; d_call: -; cdr3_length: 16; v_call: TRBV21-1; cdr3_nt: TGTGCCAGCAGCAAAGGCGGACATTATCCTGGAGGGGAGCAGTACTTC; cdr3_aa: CASSKGGHYPGGEQYF
j_call: TRBJ1-4; clone_size: once; d_call: -; cdr3_length: 15; v_call: TRBV7-9; cdr3_nt: TGTGCCAGCAGCTTAGCTGTGCCAGGGAATGCAAAACTGTTTTTT; cdr3_aa: CASSLAVPGNAKLFF
j_call: TRBJ1-1; clone_size: -; d_call: TRBD1; cdr3_length: 17; v_call: TRBV23-1; cdr3_nt: TGCGCCAGCAGTCTACCGGGACAGGGGGTCCTGACCCCTGAAGCTTTCTTT; cdr3_aa: CASSLPGQGVLTPEAFF